The following is a T cell receptor beta chain sequence with its context. Its antigen is still unknown. Base qualities are not recorded, but no much larger clone differs from it by a single base. This sample is drawn from a study of cytotoxic CD8 clonotypes in ibrutinib-treated CLL (dated by TCRdb to 2020 to 2022). Turning to the overall study: The cohort was composed of about 10 relapsed/refractory and approximately 16 treatment-naive patients; IGHV unmutated status was identified in 17 patients. Partial responses were observed in some 24 patients and complete responses in 2; after a median follow-up of around 68 months, remission was maintained in roughly 14 patients and progression was observed in about twelve. The response samples were drawn at a median of approximately 12 months into treatment, with a range of about 6 to 40 months. Of the approximately 87 participants in the trial, about 25 had longitudinal samples available. Cryopreserved peripheral blood mononuclear cells were obtained prior to treatment, at the time of response, and at either disease progression or sustained remission. Samples averaged approximately 250,000 productive templates and just under 95,000 productive rearrangements. Every sample from remission and from progressive disease was obtained while the patients were still on ibrutinib. Findings and caveats that apply to the study as a whole: Baseline clonality exceeded that of age-matched healthy donors and correlated strongly with circulating CD8+ T-cell counts. An increase in clonality was observed at ibrutinib response, with clonality remaining stable during sustained remission and falling back toward baseline at progression. Public clonotypes were rare and either contracted or stayed stable during treatment, and the rise in clonality at ibrutinib response reflected the expansion of private clonotypes. Lymph node repertoires were not examined, and the timing of sampling was not matched between patients in sustained remission and those whose disease progressed.

Each clonotype received, on average, roughly 9.6x coverage in deep resolution sequencing performed on a MiSeq, where the target depth lay between 1 in 1 million and 1 in 200,000 T cells. TCR beta libraries were generated with the immunoSEQ hsTCRB Kit. The authors' analysis ran thus. Data were analyzed with ImmunoSEQ Data Assistant and ImmunoSEQ Analyzer, with V, D and J genes assigned per IMGT definitions. Clonality, with values ranging from 0 to 1, was calculated as one minus the normalized Shannon entropy of productive rearrangement frequencies. Public clonotype analysis was restricted to overrepresented clonotypes comprising at least 0.05% of each patient's repertoire. Repertoires from about a dozen age-matched healthy donors in immuneACCESS were used as clonality controls. TCRdb took over this immuneACCESS table, retaining in-frame rearrangements with V and J assigned. Such tables are incomplete; in checked studies, under half of the missing clones stem from an unresolved V gene, and the remainder is unexplained. From that table come the V and J calls and clone size; the DNA was used to work out D and trimming. This sample has 150,000 to 200,000 clones in its table, and approximately 80% of those were observed once. Roughly 4.5% of the sample is taken by the ten largest.

What the time point label conveys for this sample: roughly 23 months on ibrutinib. Approximately 2 micrograms of genomic DNA were extracted from cryopreserved PBMCs for TCR beta library preparation. Longitudinal blood samples from CLL patients on ibrutinib monotherapy were analyzed using high-throughput TCR beta sequencing. Patients were enrolled in a phase 2 open-label single-center ibrutinib monotherapy trial. From a lookup of the germline V gene, CDR1 and CDR2 are MGHRA and YSYEKL. Its CDR3 holds 15 amino acids, cysteine through phenylalanine. Just the 45-base CDR3 DNA is kept, in frame starting at base 1. V loses 1 base of germline sequence and J loses 5 bases, and the interval between the two ends is 12 bases.

Sequencing was performed on PBMCs, taken after 24 months of ibrutinib treatment. The chain employs TRBV4-1 and TRBJ1-5; the D gene remains uncertain. The source is a human donor with chronic lymphocytic leukemia. The nucleotide sequence reads TGCGCCAGCAGCCAAGGTTCAGGCGTCGATCAGCCCCAGCATTTT. Translated, it reads CASSQGSGVDQPQHF.